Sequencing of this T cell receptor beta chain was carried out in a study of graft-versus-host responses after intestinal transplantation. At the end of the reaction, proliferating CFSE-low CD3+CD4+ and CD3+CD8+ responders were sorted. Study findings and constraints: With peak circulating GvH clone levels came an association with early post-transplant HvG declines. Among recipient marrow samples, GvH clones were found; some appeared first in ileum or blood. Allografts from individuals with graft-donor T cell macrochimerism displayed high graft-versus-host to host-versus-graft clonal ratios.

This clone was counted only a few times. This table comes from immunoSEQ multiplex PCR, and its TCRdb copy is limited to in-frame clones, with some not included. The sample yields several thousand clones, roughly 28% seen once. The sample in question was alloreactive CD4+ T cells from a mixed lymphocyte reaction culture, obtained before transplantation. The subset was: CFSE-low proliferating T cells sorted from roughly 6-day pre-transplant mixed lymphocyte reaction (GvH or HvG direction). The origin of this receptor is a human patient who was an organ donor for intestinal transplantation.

The CDR3 is CASSGWTGNEKLFF. In nucleotides, the CDR3 is TGTGCCAGCAGTGGATGGACAGGGAATGAAAAACTGTTTTTT. The rearrangement joins TRBV2 to TRBJ1-4, with 8 bases matching TRBD1. Trimming took 4 bases from V and 5 from J; bases not matched to a gene: 3. The CDR3 runs 14 residues. CDR1 SNHLY and CDR2 FYNNEI come from the germline V gene.